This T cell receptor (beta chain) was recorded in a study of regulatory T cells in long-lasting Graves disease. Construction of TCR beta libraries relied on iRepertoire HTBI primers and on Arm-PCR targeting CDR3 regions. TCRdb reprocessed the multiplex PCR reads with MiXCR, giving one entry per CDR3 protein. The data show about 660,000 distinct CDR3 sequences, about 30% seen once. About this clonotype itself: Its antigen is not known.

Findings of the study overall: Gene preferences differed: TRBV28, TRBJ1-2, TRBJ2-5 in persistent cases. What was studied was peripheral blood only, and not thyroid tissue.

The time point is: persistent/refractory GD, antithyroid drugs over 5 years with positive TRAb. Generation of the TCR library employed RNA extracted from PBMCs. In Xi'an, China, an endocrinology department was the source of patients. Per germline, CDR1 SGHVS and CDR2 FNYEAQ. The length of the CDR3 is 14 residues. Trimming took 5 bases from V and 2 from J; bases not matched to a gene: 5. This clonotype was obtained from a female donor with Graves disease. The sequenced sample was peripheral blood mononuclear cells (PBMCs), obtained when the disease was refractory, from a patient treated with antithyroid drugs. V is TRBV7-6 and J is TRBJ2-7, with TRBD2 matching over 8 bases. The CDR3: CASSPLAGTYEQYF. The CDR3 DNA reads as TGTGCCAGCAGCCCCTTAGCGGGAACCTACGAGCAGTACTTC.